Below, 16 T cell receptor beta chains from the same sample are listed, as sequenced in a study of shared clonotypes between healthy human individuals. Some clones are missing from TCRdb's copy, which holds only in-frame ones; the method was immunoSEQ multiplex PCR. The sample lists some 1.5 million clones, around 97% occurring once. Sequencing was done on a sample of naive CD4+ T cells sorted from blood. As to subset: CD45RA+ positively selected. These receptors were taken from a man aged 30 to 45 in good health.

The rearrangement uses TRBV2 and TRBJ1-2, with 9 bases that match TRBD1. Per the germline V gene, CDR1 is SNHLY and CDR2 is FYNNEI. This CDR3 contains 15 residues. V was pared by 2 bases and J by 4 bases, with 5 bases of the junction left unmatched. The CDR3 nucleotides read TGTGCCAGCAGTGAAAGGGGACAGGGCCTCTATGGCTACACCTTC. Translated, it gives CASSERGQGLYGYTF.

A few counts support this clone. The rearrangement links TRBV7-9 to TRBJ2-3, with D maybe TRBD2 (5 bases). The length of the CDR3 is 13 residues. Germline V lookup: CDR1 SEHNR, CDR2 FQNEAQ (reference sequence). Deletions cut 5 bases from V and 1 base from J, with 7 bases between. The CDR3 spells CASSPGGTDTQYF. The DNA of the CDR3 is TGTGCCAGCAGCCCCGGGGGCACAGATACGCAGTATTTT. Complete variable domain (other parts from reference TRBV7-9 and TRBJ2-3): DTGVSQNPRHKITKRGQNVTFRCDPISEHNRLYWYRQTLGQGPEFLTYFQNEAQLEKSRLLSDRFSAERPKGSFSTLEIQRTEQGDSAMYLCASSPGGTDTQYFGPGTRLTVL.

V usage is TRBV28 and J usage is TRBJ2-1; 11 nucleotides agree with TRBD2. CDR3 length: 15 residues. Losses at the gene ends were 5 bases for V and 6 bases for J; bases not matched to a gene: 6. Germline CDR1 reads MDHEN; CDR2 reads SYDVKM. The CDR3 nucleotides are TGTGCCAGCAGTGTAGCGGGAGGGCCTTCCAATGAGCAGTTCTTC. This encodes CASSVAGGPSNEQFF.

This clone occurred once. J is TRBJ2-1 and V is TRBV28; D is undetermined. The germline V gene encodes CDR1 MDHEN and CDR2 SYDVKM. The CDR3 loop spans 11 amino acids. V lost 6 bases and J lost 5, with 5 bases in between. CDR3 amino acids: CASRLNNEQFF. CDR3 nucleotides: TGTGCCAGCAGACTTAACAATGAGCAGTTCTTC.

This clone was recorded only once. The J gene is TRBJ1-1, the V gene TRBV7-3; the D is unclear. CDR3 size: 14 residues. Trimming stripped 5 bases from V and 1 base from J, with 11 bases between. Germline lookup yields CDR1 SGHTA and CDR2 FQGTGA. This CDR3 reads CASSPPPRNTEAFF. DNA of the CDR3: TGTGCCAGCAGCCCCCCCCCAAGGAACACTGAAGCTTTCTTT.

This clone was seen more than once but under ten times. Additional DNA sequences in this sample encode the identical CDR3. The chain links TRBV5-1 to TRBJ1-1; D remains ambiguous. Trimming removed 0 bases from V and 0 bases from J, with 6 bases in between. This CDR3 region has 14 residues. Germline V lookup: CDR1 SGHRS, CDR2 YFSETQ. CDR3 sequence (DNA): TGCGCCAGCAGCTTGGACAGTTTGAACACTGAAGCTTTCTTT. Translated, it gives CASSLDSLNTEAFF.

The rearrangement links TRBV7-6 to TRBJ2-7, with a tentative D call TRBD2 (6 bases). The V end was cut by 2 bases, the J end by 2 bases, with 13 bases between. This CDR3 has 15 residues. CDR1 and CDR2 from the germline V gene are SGHVS and FNYEAQ. CDR3 coding DNA: TGTGCCAGCAGCTTAAGTTTCGGGGGTCCCTACGAGCAGTACTTC. Translated: CASSLSFGGPYEQYF.

J is TRBJ1-5 and V is TRBV2, with D possibly TRBD1 on 5 matching bases. V dropped 8 bases and J dropped 3 bases, with 17 bases sitting between them. Germline V gene lookup returns CDR1 SNHLY and CDR2 FYNNEI. The CDR3 spans 15 residues. This chain's CDR3 is CASQAAGFNNQPQHF. Here the CDR3 DNA reads TGTGCCAGCCAAGCCGCAGGGTTCAACAATCAGCCCCAGCATTTT.

J is TRBJ1-5 and V is TRBV12-2. TRBV12-2 is classified as a pseudogene. CDR3 size: 15 residues. CDR3 bases: TGTGCAAGTCGCTCACCTGGATTGGGCAATCAGCCCCAGCATTTT. Its translation: CASRSPGLGNQPQHF.

This chain joins TRBV10-3 and TRBJ2-5; D is possibly TRBD1 (5 bases). The CDR3 length is 14 residues. The germline V and J ends were trimmed by 0 bases and 5 bases, with 10 bases remaining between them. CDR1 and CDR2 from the germline V gene are ENHRY and SYGVKD. The CDR3, as DNA: TGTGCCATCAGTGAGTCGAAGGGGCAGGAGACCCAGTACTTC. It is translated as CAISESKGQETQYF.

The count of this clone is one. The chain recombines TRBV5-8 with TRBJ2-2; D gene unclear. This CDR3 has 16 residues. V was shortened by 6 bases and J by 0 bases, with 15 bases between the two germline ends. Germline loops: CDR1 SGHTS, CDR2 YDEGEE. CDR3: CASKAPKTPNTGELFF. CDR3 nucleotides: TGTGCCAGCAAAGCGCCAAAAACCCCGAACACCGGGGAGCTGTTTTTT.

V usage is TRBV7-6 and J usage is TRBJ2-7; 9 bases fit TRBD1. The CDR3 covers 17 residues. V shed 1 base and J 2 bases; nucleotides not matched to a gene: 9. Looked up from germline, CDR1 is SGHVS and CDR2 is FNYEAQ. The CDR3 DNA sequence: TGTGCCAGCAGCTTAGTTCCACAGGGGGCCGCCACCTACGAGCAGTACTTC. The encoded protein is CASSLVPQGAATYEQYF.

The chain employs TRBV6-6 and TRBJ2-3; the D is unclear. Per the germline V gene, CDR1 is MNHNY and CDR2 is SVGAGI (reference sequence). Trimming removed 0 bases from V and 5 bases from J, with 6 bases in between. CDR3 length: 13 residues. The CDR3 region has the DNA TGTGCCAGCAGTTACTCGGTCGGAGATACGCAGTATTTT. Translating gives CASSYSVGDTQYF.

The genes are TRBV18 and TRBJ1-5; 7 positions match TRBD1. Germline V gives CDR1 KGHSH, CDR2 LQKENI. J gave up 6 bases and V 5 bases, and 10 bases lay outside the gene matches. The CDR3 contains 15 residues. CDR3 in DNA: TGTGCCAGCTCATCCCAACAGGGGATTGGTCAGCCCCAGCATTTT. Its protein product is CASSSQQGIGQPQHF.

This chain connects TRBV9 to TRBJ2-7; a possible D gene is TRBD1 (6 bases). The CDR3 spans 15 residues. Germline values: CDR1 SGDLS, CDR2 YYNGEE. The V end lost 4 bases, the J end lost 2 bases, and 16 bases lay between the germline ends. CDR3 loop: CASSRHQGQTYEQYF. The CDR3 nucleotides read TGTGCCAGCAGCCGCCACCAAGGACAGACCTACGAGCAGTACTTC.

The rearrangement links TRBV6-1 to TRBJ2-1; D possibly uses TRBD1 or TRBD2 (5 bases each). Germline lookup yields CDR1 MNHNS and CDR2 SASEGT. V was pared by 3 bases and J by 2 bases, with 14 bases between. The CDR3 is made up of 16 amino acids. The CDR3 here is CASSETRGRPYNEQFF. DNA of the CDR3: TGTGCCAGCAGTGAGACGAGGGGAAGACCCTACAATGAGCAGTTCTTC.